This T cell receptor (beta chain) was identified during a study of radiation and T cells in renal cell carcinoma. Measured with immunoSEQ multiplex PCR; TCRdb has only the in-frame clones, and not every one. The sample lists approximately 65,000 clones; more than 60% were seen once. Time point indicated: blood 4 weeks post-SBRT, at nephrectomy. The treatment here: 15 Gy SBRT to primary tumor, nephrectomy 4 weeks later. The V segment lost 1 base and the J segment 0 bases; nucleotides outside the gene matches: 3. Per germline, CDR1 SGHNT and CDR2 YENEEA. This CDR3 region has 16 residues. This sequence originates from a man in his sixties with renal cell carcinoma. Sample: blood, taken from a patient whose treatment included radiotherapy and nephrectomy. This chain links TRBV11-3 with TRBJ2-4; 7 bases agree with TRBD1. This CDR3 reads CASSLARGLAKNIQYF. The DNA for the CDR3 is TGTGCCAGCAGCTTAGCGAGGGGGCTAGCCAAAAACATTCAGTACTTC.